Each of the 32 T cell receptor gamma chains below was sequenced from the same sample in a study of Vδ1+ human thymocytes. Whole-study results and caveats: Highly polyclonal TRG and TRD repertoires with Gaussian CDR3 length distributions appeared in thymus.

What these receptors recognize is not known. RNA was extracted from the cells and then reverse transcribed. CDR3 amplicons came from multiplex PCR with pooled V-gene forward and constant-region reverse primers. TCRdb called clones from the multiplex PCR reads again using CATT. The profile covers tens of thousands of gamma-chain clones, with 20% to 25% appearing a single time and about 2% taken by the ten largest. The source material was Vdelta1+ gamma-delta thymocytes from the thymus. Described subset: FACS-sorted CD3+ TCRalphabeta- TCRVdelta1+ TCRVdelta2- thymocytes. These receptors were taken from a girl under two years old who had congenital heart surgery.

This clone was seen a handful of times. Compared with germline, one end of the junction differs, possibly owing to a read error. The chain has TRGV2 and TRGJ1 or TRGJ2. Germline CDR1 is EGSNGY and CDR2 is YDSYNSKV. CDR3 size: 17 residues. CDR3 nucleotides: TGTGCCACCTGGGACGAGTCTTTATCTGAGAATTATCATAAGAAACTCTTT. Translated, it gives CATWDESLSENYHKKLF.

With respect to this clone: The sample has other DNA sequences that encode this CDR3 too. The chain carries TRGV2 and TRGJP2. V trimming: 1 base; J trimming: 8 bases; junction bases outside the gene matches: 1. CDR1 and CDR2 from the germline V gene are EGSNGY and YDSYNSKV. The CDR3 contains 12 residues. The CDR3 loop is CATWDGDWIKTF. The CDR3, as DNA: TGTGCCACCTGGGACGGCGATTGGATCAAGACGTTT.

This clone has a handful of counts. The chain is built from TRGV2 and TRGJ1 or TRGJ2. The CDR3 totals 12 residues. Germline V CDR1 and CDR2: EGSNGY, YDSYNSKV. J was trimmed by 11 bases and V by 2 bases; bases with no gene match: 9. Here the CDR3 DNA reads TGTGCCACCTGGGACGATATGGGCGAGAAACTCTTT. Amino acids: CATWDDMGEKLF.

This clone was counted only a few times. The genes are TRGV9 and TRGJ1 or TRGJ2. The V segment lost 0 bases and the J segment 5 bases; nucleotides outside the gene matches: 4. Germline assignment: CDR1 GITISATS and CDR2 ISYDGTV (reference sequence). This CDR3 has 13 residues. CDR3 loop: CALWEVDHYKKLF. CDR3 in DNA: TGTGCCTTGTGGGAGGTGGACCATTATAAGAAACTCTTT.

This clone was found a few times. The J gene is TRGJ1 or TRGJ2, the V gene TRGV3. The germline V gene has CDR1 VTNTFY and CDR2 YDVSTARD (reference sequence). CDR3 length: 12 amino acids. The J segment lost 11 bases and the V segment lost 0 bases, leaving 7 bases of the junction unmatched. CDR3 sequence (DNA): TGTGCCACCTGGGACAGGGGGGTCCAGAAACTCTTT. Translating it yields CATWDRGVQKLF.

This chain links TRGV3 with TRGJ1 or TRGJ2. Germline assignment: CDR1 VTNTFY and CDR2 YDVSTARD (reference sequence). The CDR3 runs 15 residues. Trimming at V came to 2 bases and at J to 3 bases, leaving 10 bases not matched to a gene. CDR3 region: CATWDTPNLYYKKLF. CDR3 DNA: TGTGCCACCTGGGACACACCGAACCTTTATTATAAGAAACTCTTT.

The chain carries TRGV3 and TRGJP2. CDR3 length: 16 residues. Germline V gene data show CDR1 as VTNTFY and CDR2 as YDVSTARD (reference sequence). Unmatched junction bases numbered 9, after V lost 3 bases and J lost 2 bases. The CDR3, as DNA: TGTGCCACCTGGGACCCAGAAACCAGTAGTGATTGGATCAAGACGTTT. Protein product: CATWDPETSSDWIKTF.

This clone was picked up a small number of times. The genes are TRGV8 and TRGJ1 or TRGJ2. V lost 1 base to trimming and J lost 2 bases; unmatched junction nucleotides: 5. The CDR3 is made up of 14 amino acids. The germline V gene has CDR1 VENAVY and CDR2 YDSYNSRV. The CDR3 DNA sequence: TGTGCCACCTGGGATAGCGGGGATTATTATAAGAAACTCTTT. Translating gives CATWDSGDYYKKLF.

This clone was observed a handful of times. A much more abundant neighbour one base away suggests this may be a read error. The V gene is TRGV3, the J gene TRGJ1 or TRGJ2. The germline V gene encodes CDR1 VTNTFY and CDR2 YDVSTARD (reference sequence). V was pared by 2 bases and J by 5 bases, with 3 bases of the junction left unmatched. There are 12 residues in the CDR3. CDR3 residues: CATWDIHYKKLF. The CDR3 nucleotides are TGTGCCACCTGGGACATTCATTATAAGAAACTCTTT.

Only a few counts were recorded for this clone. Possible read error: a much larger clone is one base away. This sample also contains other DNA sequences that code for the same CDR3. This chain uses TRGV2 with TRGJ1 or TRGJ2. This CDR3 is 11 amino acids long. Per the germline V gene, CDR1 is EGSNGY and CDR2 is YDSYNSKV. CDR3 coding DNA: TGTGCCACTTGGGATGGGTATAAGAAACTCTTT. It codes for CATWDGYKKLF.

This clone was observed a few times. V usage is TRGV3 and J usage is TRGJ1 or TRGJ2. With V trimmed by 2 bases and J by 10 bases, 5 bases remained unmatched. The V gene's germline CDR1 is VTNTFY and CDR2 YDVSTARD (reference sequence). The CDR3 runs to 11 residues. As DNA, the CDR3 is TGTGCCACCTGGGACAAACGAAAGAAACTCTTT. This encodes CATWDKRKKLF.

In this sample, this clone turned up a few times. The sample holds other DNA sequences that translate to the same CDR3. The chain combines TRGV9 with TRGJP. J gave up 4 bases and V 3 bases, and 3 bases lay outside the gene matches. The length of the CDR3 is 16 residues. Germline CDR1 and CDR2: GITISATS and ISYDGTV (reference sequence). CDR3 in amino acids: CALWETQELGKKIKVF. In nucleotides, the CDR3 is TGTGCCTTGTGGGAGACTCAAGAGTTGGGCAAAAAAATCAAGGTATTT.

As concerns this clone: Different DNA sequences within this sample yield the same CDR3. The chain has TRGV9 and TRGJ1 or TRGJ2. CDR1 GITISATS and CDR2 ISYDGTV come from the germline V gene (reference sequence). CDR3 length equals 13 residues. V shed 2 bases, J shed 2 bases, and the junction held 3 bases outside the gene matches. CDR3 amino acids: CALWEDHYYKKLF. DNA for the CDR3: TGTGCCTTGTGGGAGGATCATTATTATAAGAAACTCTTT.

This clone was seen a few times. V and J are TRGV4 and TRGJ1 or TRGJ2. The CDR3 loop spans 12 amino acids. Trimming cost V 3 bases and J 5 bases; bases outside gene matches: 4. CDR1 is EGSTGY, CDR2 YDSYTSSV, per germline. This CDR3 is CATWDLNYKKLF. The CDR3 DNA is TGTGCCACCTGGGATCTGAATTATAAGAAACTCTTT.

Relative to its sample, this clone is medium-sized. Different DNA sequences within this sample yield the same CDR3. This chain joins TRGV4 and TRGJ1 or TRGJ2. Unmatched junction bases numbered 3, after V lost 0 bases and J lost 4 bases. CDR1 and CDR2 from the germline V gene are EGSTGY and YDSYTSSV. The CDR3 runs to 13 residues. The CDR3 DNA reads TGTGCCACCTGGGATGGGCCGTATTATAAGAAACTCTTT. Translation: CATWDGPYYKKLF.

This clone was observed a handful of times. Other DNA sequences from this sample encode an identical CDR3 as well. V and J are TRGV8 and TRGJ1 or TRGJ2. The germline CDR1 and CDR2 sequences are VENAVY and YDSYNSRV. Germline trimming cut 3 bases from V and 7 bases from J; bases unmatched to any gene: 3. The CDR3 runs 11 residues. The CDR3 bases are TGTGCCACCTGGGATCACTATAAGAAACTCTTT. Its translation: CATWDHYKKLF.

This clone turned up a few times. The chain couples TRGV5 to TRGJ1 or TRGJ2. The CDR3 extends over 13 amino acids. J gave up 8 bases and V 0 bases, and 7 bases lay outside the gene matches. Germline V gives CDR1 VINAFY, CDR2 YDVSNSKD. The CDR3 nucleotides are TGTGCCACCTGGGACAGGCTCCCACATAAGAAACTCTTT. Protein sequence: CATWDRLPHKKLF.

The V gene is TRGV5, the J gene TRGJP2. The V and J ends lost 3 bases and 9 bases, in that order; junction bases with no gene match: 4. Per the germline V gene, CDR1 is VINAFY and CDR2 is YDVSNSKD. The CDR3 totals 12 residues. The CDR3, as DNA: TGTGCCACCTGGGACGCTCATTGGATCAAGACGTTT. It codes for CATWDAHWIKTF.

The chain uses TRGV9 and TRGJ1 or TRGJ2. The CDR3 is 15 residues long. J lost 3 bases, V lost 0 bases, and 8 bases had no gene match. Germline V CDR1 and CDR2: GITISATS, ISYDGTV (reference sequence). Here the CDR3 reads CALWEVHLAYYKKLF. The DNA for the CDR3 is TGTGCCTTGTGGGAGGTGCACCTTGCTTATTATAAGAAACTCTTT.

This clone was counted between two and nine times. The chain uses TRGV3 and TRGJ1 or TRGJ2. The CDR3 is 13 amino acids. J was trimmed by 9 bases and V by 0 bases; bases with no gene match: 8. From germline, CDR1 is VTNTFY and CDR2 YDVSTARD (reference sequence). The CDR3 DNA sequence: TGTGCCACCTGGGACAGGTGGCCCCCTAAGAAACTCTTT. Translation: CATWDRWPPKKLF.

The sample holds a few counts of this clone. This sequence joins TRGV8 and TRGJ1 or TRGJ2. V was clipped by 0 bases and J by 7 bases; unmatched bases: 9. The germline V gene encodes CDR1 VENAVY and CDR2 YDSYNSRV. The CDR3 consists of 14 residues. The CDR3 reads CATWDRLAPYKKLF. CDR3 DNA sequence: TGTGCCACCTGGGATAGGCTCGCACCCTATAAGAAACTCTTT.

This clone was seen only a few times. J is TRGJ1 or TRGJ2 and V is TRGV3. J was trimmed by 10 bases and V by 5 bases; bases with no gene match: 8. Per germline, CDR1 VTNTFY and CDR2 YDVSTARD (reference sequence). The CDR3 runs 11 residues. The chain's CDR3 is CATWARKKKLF. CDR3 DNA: TGTGCCACCTGGGCCCGGAAAAAGAAACTCTTT.

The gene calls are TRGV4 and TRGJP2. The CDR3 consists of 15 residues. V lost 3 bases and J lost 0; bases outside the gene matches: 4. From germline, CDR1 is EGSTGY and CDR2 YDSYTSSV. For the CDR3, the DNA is TGTGCCACCTGGGATAGACATAGTAGTGATTGGATCAAGACGTTT. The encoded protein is CATWDRHSSDWIKTF.

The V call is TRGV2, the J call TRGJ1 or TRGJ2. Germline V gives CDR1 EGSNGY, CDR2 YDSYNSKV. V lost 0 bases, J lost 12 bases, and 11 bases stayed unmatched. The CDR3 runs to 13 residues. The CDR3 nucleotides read TGTGCCACCTGGGACGGGGGTTTGAAGGCGAAACTCTTT. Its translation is CATWDGGLKAKLF.

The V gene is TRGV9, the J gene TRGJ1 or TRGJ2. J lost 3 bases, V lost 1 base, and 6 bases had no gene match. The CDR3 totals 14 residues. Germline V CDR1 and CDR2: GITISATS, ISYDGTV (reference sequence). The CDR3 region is CALWEVTFYYKKLF. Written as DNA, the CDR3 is TGTGCCTTGTGGGAGGTCACTTTTTATTATAAGAAACTCTTT.

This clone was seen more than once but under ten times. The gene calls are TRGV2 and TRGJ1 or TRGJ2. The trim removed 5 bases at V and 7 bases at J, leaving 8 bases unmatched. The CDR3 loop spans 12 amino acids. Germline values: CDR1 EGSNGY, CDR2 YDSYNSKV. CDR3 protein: CATWALGYKKLF. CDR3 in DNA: TGTGCCACCTGGGCCCTCGGGTATAAGAAACTCTTT.

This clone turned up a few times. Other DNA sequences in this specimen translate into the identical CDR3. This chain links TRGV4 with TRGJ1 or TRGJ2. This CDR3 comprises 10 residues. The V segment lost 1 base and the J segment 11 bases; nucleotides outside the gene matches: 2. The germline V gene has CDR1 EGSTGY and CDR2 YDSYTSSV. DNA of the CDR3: TGTGCCACCTGGGATGGTCAGAAACTCTTT. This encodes CATWDGQKLF.

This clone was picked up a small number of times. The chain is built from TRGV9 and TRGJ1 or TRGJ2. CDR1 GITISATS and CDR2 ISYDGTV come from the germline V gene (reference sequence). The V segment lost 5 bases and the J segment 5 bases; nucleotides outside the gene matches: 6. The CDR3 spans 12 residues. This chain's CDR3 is CALWARDYKKLF. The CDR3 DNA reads TGTGCCTTGTGGGCGAGGGATTATAAGAAACTCTTT.

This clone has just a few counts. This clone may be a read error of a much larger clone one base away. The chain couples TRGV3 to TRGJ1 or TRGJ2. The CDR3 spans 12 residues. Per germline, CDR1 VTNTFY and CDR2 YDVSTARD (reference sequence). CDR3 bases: TGTGCCACCTGGGGCAGGCGATATAAGAAACTCTTT. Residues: CATWGRRYKKLF.

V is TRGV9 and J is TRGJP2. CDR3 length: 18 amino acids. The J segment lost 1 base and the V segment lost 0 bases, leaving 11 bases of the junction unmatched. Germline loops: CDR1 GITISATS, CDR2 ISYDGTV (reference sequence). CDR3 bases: TGTGCCTTGTGGGAGGTGCAAAAAAAGGGTAGTAGTGATTGGATCAAGACGTTT. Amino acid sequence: CALWEVQKKGSSDWIKTF.

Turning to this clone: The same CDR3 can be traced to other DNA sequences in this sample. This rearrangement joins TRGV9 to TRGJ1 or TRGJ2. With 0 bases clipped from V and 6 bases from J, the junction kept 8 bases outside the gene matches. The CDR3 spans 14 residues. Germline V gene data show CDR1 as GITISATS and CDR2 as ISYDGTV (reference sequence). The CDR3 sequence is CALWEVEEGYKKLF. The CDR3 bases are TGTGCCTTGTGGGAGGTGGAGGAGGGTTATAAGAAACTCTTT.

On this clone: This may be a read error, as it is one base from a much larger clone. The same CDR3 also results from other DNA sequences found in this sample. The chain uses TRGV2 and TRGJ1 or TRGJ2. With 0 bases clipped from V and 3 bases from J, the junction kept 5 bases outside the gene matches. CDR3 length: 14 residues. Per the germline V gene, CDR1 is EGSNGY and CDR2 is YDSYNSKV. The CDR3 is CATWDGPAYYKKLF. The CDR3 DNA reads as TGTGCCACCTGGGACGGGCCCGCTTATTATAAGAAACTCTTT.